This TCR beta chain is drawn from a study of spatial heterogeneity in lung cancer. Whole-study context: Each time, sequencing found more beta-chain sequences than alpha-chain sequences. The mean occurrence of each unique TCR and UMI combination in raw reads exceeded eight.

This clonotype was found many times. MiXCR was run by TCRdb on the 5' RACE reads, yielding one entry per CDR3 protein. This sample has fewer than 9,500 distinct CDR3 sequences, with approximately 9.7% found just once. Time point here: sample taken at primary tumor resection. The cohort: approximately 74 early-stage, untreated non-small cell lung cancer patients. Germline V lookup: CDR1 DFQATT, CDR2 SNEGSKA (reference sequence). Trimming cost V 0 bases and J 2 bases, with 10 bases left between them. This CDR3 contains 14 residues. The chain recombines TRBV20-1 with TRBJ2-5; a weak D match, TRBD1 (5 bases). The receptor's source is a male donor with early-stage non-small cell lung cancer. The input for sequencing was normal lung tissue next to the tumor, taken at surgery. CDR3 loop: CSAREGVVQETQYF. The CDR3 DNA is TGCAGTGCTAGAGAAGGGGTAGTACAAGAGACCCAGTACTTC.